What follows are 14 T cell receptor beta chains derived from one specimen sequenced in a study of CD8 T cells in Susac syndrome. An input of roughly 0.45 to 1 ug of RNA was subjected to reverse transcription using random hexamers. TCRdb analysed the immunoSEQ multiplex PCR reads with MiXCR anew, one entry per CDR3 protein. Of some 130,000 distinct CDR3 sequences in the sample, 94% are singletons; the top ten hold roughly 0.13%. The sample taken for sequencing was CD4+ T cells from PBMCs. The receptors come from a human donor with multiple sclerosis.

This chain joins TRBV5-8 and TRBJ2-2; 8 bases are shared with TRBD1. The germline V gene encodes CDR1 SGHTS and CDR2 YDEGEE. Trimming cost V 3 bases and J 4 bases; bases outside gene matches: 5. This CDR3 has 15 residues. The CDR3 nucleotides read TGTGCCAGCAGCTGGGGGGACAGGTCCACCGGGGAGCTGTTTTTT. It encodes CASSWGDRSTGELFF.

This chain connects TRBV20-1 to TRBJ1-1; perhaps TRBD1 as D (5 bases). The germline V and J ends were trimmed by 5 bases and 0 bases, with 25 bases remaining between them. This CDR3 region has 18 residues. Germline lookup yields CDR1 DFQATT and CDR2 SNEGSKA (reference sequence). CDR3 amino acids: CSAPAAGRARLMNTEAFF. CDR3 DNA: TGCAGTGCTCCGGCGGCAGGGAGAGCGCGTTTAATGAACACTGAAGCTTTCTTT.

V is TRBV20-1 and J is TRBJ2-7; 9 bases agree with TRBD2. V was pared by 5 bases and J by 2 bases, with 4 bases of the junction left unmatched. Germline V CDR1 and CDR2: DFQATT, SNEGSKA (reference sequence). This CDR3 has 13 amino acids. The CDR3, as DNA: TGCAGTGCTCACCTAGCGGGGACCTACGAGCAGTACTTC. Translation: CSAHLAGTYEQYF.

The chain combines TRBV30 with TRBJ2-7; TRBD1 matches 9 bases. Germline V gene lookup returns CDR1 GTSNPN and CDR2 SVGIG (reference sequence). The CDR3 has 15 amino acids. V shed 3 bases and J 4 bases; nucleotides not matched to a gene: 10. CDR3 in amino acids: CAWSPRGTGSYEQYF. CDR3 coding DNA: TGTGCCTGGAGCCCTCGGGGGACAGGGTCGTACGAGCAGTACTTC.

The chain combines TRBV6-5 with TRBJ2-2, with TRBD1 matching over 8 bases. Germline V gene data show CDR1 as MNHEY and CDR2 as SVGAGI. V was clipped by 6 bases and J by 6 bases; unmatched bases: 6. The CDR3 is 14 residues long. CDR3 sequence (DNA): TGTGCCAGCAGACGGACAGGGAATCCCGGGGAGCTGTTTTTT. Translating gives CASRRTGNPGELFF.

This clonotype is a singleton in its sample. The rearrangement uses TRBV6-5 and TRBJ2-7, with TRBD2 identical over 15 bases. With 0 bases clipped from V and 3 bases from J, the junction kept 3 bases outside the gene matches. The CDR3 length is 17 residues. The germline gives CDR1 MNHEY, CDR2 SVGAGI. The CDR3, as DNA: TGTGCCAGCAGTTACTCGGGACTAGCGGGGGGTTACTACGAGCAGTACTTC. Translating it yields CASSYSGLAGGYYEQYF.

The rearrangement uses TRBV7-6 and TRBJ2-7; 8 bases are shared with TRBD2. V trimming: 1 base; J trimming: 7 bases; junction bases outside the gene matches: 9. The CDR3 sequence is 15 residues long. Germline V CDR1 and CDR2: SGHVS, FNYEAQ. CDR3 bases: TGTGCCAGCAGCTTAGTAGCGGGAAGTCTGGGTGAGCAGTACTTC. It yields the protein CASSLVAGSLGEQYF.

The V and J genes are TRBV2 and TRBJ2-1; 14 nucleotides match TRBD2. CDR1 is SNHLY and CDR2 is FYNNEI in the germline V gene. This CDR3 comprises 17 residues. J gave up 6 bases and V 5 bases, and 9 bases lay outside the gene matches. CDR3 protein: CASSPVVGTSGSNEQFF. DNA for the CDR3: TGTGCCAGCAGTCCTGTAGTAGGGACTAGCGGGAGCAATGAGCAGTTCTTC. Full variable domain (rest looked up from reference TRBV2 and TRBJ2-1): EPEVTQTPSHQVTQMGQEVILRCVPISNHLYFYWYRQILGQKVEFLVSFYNNEISEKSEIFDDQFSVERPDGSNFTLKIRSTKLEDSAMYFCASSPVVGTSGSNEQFFGPGTRLTVL.

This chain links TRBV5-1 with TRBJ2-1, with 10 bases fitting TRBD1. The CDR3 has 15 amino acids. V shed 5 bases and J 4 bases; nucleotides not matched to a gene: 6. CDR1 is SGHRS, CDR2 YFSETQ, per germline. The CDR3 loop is CASSLWTGGYNEQFF. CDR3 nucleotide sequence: TGCGCCAGCAGTCTATGGACAGGGGGGTACAATGAGCAGTTCTTC.

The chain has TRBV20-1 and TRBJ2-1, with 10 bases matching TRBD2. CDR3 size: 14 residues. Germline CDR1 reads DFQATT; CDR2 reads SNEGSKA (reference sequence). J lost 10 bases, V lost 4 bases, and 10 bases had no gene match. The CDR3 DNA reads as TGCAGTGCTACGGCTAGCGGGAGCAAAGAGGAGCAGTTCTTC. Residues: CSATASGSKEEQFF.

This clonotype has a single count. The CDR3 reads CASRGADTGELFF. DNA of the CDR3: TGCGCCAGCAGAGGGGCCGACACCGGGGAGCTGTTTTTT. This chain connects TRBV5-1 to TRBJ2-2, with D possibly TRBD1 on 5 matching bases. CDR1 is SGHRS and CDR2 is YFSETQ in the germline V gene. Between the trimmed V and J ends, which lost 5 bases and 3 bases, there was a span of 8 bases. CDR3 length: 13 amino acids.

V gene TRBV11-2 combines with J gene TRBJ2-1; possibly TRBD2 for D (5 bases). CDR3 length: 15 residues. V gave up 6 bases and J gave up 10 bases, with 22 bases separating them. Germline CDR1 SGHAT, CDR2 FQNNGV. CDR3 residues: CASSSAPGMSGEQFF. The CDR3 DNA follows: TGTGCCAGCAGTTCCGCTCCAGGAATGAGCGGAGAGCAGTTCTTC.

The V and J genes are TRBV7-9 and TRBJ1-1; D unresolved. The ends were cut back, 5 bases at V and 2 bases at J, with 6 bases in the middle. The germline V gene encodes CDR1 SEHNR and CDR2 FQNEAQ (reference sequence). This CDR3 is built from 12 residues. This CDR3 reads CASSALNTEAFF. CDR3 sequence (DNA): TGTGCCAGCAGCGCCCTCAACACTGAAGCTTTCTTT.

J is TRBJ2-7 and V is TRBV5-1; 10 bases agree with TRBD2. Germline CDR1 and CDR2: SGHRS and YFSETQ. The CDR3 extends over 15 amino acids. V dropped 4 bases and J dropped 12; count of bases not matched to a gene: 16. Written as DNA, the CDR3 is TGCGCCAGCAGCCGAACCGGGACTAGCGTGTCCATTGGGTACTTC. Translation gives CASSRTGTSVSIGYF.